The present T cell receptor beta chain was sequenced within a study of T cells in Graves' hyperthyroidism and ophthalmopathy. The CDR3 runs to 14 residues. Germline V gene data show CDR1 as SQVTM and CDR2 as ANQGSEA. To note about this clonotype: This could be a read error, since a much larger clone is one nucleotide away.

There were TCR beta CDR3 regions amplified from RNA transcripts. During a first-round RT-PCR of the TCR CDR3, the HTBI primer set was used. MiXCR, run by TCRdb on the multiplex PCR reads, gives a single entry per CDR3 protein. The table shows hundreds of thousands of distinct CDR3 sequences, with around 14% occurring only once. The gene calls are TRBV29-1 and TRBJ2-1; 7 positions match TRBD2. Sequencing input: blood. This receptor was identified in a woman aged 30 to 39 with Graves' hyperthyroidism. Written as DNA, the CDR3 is TGCAGCGTTGATTTTGCGGGAGCGACCAATGAGCGGTTCTTC. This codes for CSVDFAGATNERFF.